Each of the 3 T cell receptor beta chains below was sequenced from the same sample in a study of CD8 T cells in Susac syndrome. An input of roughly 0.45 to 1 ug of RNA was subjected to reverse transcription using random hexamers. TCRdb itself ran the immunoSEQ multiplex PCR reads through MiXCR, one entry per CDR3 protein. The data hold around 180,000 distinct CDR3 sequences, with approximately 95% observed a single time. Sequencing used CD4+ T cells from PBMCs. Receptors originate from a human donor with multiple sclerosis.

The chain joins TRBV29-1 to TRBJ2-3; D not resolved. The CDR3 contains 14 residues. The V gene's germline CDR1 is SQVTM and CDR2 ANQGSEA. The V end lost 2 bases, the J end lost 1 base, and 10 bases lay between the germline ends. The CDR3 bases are TGCAGCGTTGAAAGAAGCTTCGGCACAGATACGCAGTATTTT. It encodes CSVERSFGTDTQYF.

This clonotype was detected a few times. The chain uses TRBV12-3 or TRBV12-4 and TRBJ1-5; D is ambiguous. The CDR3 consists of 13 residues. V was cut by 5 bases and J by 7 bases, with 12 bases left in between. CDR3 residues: CASSPRLGQPQHF. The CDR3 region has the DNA TGTGCCAGCAGTCCCCGATTGGGCCAGCCCCAGCATTTT.

The CDR3 is CASSLAPDTQYF. DNA of the CDR3: TGTGCCAGCAGCTTAGCTCCCGATACGCAGTATTTT. The V and J genes are TRBV7-2 and TRBJ2-3, with D unclear. Deletions cut 0 bases from V and 6 bases from J, with 4 bases between. CDR1 is SGHTA and CDR2 is FQGNSA in the germline V gene. The CDR3 is 12 residues long.